Listed below are T cell receptor beta chains from one sample, sequenced in a study of T cell responses to AZD1222 COVID-19 vaccine. The data were produced by immunoSEQ multiplex PCR, yet TCRdb's version contains in-frame clones alone and is incomplete. The sample shows 130,000 to 150,000 clones, about 92% of them seen only once. The sequencing used peripheral blood, collected 28 days after the second AZD1222 dose. The receptors shown here come from an adult who received the AZD1222 COVID-19 vaccine. Both conserved end residues are part of each CDR3. A D gene is named only where the DNA matches it firmly. Only some rows state a clone size, as once, few, many or a class for expanded clones.

cdr3_nt | cdr3_aa | clone_size | d_call | j_call | cdr3_length | v_call
TGTGCCAGCAGCCCCTCTAGTGCCGGATTACCCTATGGCTACACCTTC | CASSPSSAGLPYGYTF | . | . | TRBJ1-2 | 16 | TRBV6-6
TGTGCCAGCTCACAGGACAGGATCAACTATGGCTACACCTTC | CASSQDRINYGYTF | . | TRBD1 | TRBJ1-2 | 14 | TRBV18
TGTGCCAGCAGTCCAGCGGGAGTTGGGGGCAATGAGCAGTTCTTC | CASSPAGVGGNEQFF | . | TRBD2 | TRBJ2-1 | 15 | TRBV28
TGTGCCTGGAGTACCGGTGACAGGGTGAACACTGAAGCTTTCTTT | CAWSTGDRVNTEAFF | . | TRBD1 | TRBJ1-1 | 15 | TRBV30
TGCAGCGTTGGGGGCGGGTCCGCCAAAAACATTCAGTACTTC | CSVGGGSAKNIQYF | . | . | TRBJ2-4 | 14 | TRBV29-1
TGTGCCAGTAGCACGGAATACTATGGCTACACCTTC | CASSTEYYGYTF | once | . | TRBJ1-2 | 12 | TRBV19
TGTGCCAGCAGCTCCGCTCAGAACACTGAAGCTTTCTTT | CASSSAQNTEAFF | . | . | TRBJ1-1 | 13 | TRBV11-2
TGTGCCAGCAGACGGGATCTCAGCTCCTACGAGCAGTACTTC | CASRRDLSSYEQYF | . | . | TRBJ2-7 | 14 | TRBV27
TGTGCCAGCATAGCGGGAGGGACCGGGGAGCTGTTTTTT | CASIAGGTGELFF | . | TRBD2 | TRBJ2-2 | 13 | TRBV2
TGTGCCAGCAGTGAAACCTACCCTGGGACTAACTACAATGAGCAGTTCTTC | CASSETYPGTNYNEQFF | . | TRBD2 | TRBJ2-1 | 17 | TRBV2
TGTGCCAGTAGTATGGGGCAGGGGGCAAACACTGAAGCTTTCTTT | CASSMGQGANTEAFF | . | TRBD1 | TRBJ1-1 | 15 | TRBV19
TGTGCCAGCACTCCCCTGACAGGGGTCGATGGCTACACCTTC | CASTPLTGVDGYTF | . | TRBD1 | TRBJ1-2 | 14 | TRBV28
TGTGCCAGCAGTGGGGGGTCGGGAGGGAATGAGCAGTTCTTC | CASSGGSGGNEQFF | . | TRBD2 | TRBJ2-1 | 14 | TRBV7-9
TGTGCCAGCAGCTTAGACAGGGGAAATCAGCCCCAGCATTTT | CASSLDRGNQPQHF | . | TRBD1 | TRBJ1-5 | 14 | TRBV7-2
TGCGCCAGCAGCGAAGGGGCGGGACCTTACGAGCAGTACTTC | CASSEGAGPYEQYF | . | . | TRBJ2-7 | 14 | TRBV4-3
TGTGCCAGCAGCTTGGTAGGGGATTATCAGCCCCAGCATTTT | CASSLVGDYQPQHF | . | . | TRBJ1-5 | 14 | TRBV5-6
TGTGCCAGCAGCTCGTCCGGGACAGGCCCCTATGGCTACACCTTC | CASSSSGTGPYGYTF | . | TRBD1 | TRBJ1-2 | 15 | TRBV5-6